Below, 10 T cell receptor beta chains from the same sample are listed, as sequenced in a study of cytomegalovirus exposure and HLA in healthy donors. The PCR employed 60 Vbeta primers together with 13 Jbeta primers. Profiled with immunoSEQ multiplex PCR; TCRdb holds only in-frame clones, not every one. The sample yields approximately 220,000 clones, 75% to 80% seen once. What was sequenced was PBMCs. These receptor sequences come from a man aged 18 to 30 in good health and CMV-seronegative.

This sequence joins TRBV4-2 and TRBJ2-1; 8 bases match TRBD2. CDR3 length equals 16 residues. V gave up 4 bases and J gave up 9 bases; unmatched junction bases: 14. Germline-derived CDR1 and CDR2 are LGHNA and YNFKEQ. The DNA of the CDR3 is TGTGCCAGCAGCCTTTTTCCGCGGGAGGCGATTAGTGAGCAGTTCTTC. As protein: CASSLFPREAISEQFF.

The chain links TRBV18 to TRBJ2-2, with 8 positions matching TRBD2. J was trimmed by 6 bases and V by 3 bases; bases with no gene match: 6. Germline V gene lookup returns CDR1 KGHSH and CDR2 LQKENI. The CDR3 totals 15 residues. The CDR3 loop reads CASSPSGRPAGELFF. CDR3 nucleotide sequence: TGTGCCAGCTCACCCAGCGGGAGACCAGCCGGGGAGCTGTTTTTT.

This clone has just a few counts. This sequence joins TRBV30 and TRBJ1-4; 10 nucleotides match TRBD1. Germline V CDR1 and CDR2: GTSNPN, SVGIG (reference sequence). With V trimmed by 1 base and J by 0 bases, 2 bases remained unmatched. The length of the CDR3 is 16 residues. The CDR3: CAWSGGQGSTNEKLFF. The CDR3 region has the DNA TGTGCCTGGAGTGGGGGACAGGGGTCAACTAATGAAAAACTGTTTTTT. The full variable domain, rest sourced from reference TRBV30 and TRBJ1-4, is SQTIHQWPATLVQPVGSPLSLECTVEGTSNPNLYWYRQAAGRGLQLLFYSVGIGQISSEVPQNLSASRPQDRQFILSSKKLLLSDSGFYLCAWSGGQGSTNEKLFFGSGTQLSVL.

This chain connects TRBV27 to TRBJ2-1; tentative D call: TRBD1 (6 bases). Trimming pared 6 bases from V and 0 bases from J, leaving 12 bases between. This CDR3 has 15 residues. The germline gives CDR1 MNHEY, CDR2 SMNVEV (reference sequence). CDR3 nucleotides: TGTGCCAGCAGATCAGGGGATAGCTCCTACAATGAGCAGTTCTTC. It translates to CASRSGDSSYNEQFF.

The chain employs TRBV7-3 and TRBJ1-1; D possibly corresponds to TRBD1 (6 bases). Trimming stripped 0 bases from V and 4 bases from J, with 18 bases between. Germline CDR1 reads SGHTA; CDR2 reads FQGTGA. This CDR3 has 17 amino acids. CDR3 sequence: CASSLTGRNRAGTEAFF. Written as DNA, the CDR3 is TGTGCCAGCAGCTTAACAGGCCGAAACAGGGCAGGCACTGAAGCTTTCTTT.

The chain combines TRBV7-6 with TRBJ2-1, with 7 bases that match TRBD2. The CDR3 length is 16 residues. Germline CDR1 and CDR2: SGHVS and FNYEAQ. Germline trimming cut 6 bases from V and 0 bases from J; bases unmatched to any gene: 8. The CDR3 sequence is CASSLSSGHSYNEQFF. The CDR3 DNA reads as TGTGCCAGCAGTTTGTCTAGCGGACACTCCTACAATGAGCAGTTCTTC.

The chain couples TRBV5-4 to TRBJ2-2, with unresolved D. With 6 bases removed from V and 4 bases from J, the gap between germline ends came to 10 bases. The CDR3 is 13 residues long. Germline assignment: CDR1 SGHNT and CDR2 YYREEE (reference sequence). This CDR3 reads CASNSDLTGELFF. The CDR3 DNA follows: TGTGCCAGCAACTCCGATCTCACCGGGGAGCTGTTTTTT.

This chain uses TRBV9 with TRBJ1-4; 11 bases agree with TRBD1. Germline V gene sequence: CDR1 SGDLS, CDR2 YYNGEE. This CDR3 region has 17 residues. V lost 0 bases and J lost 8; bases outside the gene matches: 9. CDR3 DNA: TGTGCCAGCAGCGTAGCTCCCTCGGGGACAGGGGGAGAAAAACTGTTTTTT. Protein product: CASSVAPSGTGGEKLFF.

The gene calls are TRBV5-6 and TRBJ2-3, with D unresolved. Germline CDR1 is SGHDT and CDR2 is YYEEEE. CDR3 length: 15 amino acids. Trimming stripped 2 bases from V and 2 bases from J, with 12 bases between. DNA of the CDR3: TGTGCCAGCAGCTTAGGTGGTAGCACCACAGATACGCAGTATTTT. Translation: CASSLGGSTTDTQYF.

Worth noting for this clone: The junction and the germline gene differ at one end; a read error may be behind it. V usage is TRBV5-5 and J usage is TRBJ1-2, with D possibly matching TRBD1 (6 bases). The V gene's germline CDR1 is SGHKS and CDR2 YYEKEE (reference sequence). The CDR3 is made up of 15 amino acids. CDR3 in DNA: TGCGCCAGCAGCCAAGATCAACAGGGAAACTATGGCTACACCTTC. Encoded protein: CASSQDQQGNYGYTF.